The clone carrying this TCR beta chain was counted once. Negative isolation was used for CD8+ and CD4+ T cells and FACS enrichment for TEMRA cells. These data originate in a study of CD8 T cells in Susac syndrome. With random hexamers, about 0.5 to 1 ug RNA was reverse transcribed. The CDR3 of TCR beta was amplified by immunoSEQ multiplex PCR across 54 Vbeta and 13 Jbeta. MiXCR was run by TCRdb on the immunoSEQ multiplex PCR reads, yielding one entry per CDR3 protein. Seen here are about 160,000 distinct CDR3 sequences, about 90% observed once, and the top ten hold 0.08%. After removal of 4 bases from V and 0 bases from J, the junction contained 11 bases not matched to a gene. This CDR3 comprises 16 residues. Germline CDR1 is SQVTM and CDR2 is ANQGSEA.

The TCR sequence derives from a human donor in good health. This sequence joins TRBV29-1 and TRBJ2-7; 8 nucleotides match TRBD1. Sample: CD4+ T cells from PBMCs. The CDR3 loop reads CSVGFGTGRYSYEQYF. CDR3 nucleotide sequence: TGCAGCGTTGGATTTGGGACAGGTCGATACTCCTACGAGCAGTACTTC.